This T cell receptor (beta chain) was recorded in a study of T cell repertoires in cytomegalovirus infection. Study context: An indication of both CMV infection and matching HLA type came from public TCR beta signatures. Notes on the study in general: Summed public TCR beta family frequency identified CMV carriers bearing the relevant HLA. HLA-C-restricted CMV-specific TCR beta clonotypes prevailed in the ex vivo response.

The CDR3 extends over 13 amino acids. V lost 3 bases and J 6 bases, leaving 14 bases between the germline ends. Germline assignment: CDR1 SQVTM and CDR2 ANQGSEA. Points on this clonotype: The antigen remains unidentified.

MiXCR, applied by TCRdb to the reads, yields one record per CDR3 protein. The repertoire has about 100,000 distinct CDR3 sequences, around 22% of them found once; the top ten carry roughly two fifths. This chain links TRBV29-1 with TRBJ1-2; D unclear. Sequencing was carried out using CD8+ T cells from PBMCs. The origin of this receptor is a human donor in good health (CMV status not recorded). Some clones in this sample may be carry-over from other donors' samples. In DNA, the CDR3 is TGCAGCGTTGACGGCTCGGTGGAGAATGGCTACACCTTC. This sequence encodes CSVDGSVENGYTF.